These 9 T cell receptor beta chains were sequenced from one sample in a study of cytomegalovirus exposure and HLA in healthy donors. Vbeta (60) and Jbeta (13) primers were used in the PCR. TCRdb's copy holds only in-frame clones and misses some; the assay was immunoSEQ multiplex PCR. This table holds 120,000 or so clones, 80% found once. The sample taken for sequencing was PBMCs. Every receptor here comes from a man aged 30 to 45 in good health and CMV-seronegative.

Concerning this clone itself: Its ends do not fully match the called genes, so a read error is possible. The CDR3 DNA follows: TGTGCCTGGAGTGCGTCGGGCAGGGGTTATGGCTACCCCTTC. As protein: CAWSASGRGYGYPF. The rearrangement uses TRBV30 and TRBJ1-2; possibly TRBD1 for D (6 bases). Germline loops: CDR1 GTSNPN, CDR2 SVGIG (reference sequence). This CDR3 contains 14 residues.

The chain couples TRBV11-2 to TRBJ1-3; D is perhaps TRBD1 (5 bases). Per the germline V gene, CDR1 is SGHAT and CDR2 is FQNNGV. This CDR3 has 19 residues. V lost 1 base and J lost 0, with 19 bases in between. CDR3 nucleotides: TGTGCCAGCAGCTTAGCCCGAGGGGAGGGATCACGCTCTGGAAACACCATATATTTT. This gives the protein CASSLARGEGSRSGNTIYF. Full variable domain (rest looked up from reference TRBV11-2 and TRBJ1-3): EAGVAQSPRYKIIEKRQSVAFWCNPISGHATLYWYQQILGQGPKLLIQFQNNGVVDDSQLPKDRFSAERLKGVDSTLKIQPAKLEDSAVYLCASSLARGEGSRSGNTIYFGEGSWLTVV.

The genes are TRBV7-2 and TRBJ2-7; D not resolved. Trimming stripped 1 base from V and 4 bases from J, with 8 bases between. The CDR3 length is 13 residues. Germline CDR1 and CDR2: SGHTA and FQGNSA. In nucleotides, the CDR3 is TGTGCCAGCAGCTTAGTTCTAGAGTACGAGCAGTACTTC. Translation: CASSLVLEYEQYF. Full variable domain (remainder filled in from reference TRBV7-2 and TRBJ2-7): GAGVSQSPSNKVTEKGKDVELRCDPISGHTALYWYRQSLGQGLEFLIYFQGNSAPDKSGLPSDRFSAERTGGSVSTLTIQRTQQEDSAVYLCASSLVLEYEQYFGPGTRLTVT.

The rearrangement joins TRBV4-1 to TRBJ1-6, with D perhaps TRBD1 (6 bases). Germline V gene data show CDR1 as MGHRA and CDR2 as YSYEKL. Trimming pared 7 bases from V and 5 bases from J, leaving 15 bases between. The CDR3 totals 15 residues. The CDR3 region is CASKQGTENNSPLHF. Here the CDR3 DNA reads TGCGCCAGCAAGCAGGGGACGGAGAATAATTCACCCCTCCACTTT.

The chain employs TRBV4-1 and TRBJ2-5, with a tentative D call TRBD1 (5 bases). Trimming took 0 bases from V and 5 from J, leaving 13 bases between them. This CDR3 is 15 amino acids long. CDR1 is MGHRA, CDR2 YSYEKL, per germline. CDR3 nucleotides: TGCGCCAGCAGCCAAGATCAAGGGGCTGGCGAGACCCAGTACTTC. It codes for CASSQDQGAGETQYF.

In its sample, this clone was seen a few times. CDR3: CASSTGGYYNEQFF. In DNA form, the CDR3 reads TGTGCCAGCAGCACAGGGGGCTACTACAATGAGCAGTTCTTC. The rearrangement uses TRBV5-4 and TRBJ2-1, with 9 positions matching TRBD1. The ends lost 4 bases at V and 3 bases at J; junction bases unmatched: 2. Germline V gene data show CDR1 as SGHNT and CDR2 as YYREEE (reference sequence). The CDR3 length is 14 residues. Complete variable domain (other parts from reference TRBV5-4 and TRBJ2-1): ETGVTQSPTHLIKTRGQQVTLRCSSQSGHNTVSWYQQALGQGPQFIFQYYREEENGRGNFPPRFSGLQFPNYSSELNVNALELDDSALYLCASSTGGYYNEQFFGPGTRLTVL.

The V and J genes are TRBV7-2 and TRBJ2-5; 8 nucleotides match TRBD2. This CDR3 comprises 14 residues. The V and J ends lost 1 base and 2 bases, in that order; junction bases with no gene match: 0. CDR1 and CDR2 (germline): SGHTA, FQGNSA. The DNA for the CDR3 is TGTGCCAGCAGCTTAGGACTAGCGCAAGAGACCCAGTACTTC. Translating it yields CASSLGLAQETQYF.

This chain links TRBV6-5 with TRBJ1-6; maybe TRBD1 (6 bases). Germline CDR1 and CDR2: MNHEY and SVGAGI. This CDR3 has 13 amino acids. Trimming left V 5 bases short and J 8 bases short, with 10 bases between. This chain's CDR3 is CASSRNRDSPLHF. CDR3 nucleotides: TGTGCCAGCAGTCGAAACAGGGATTCACCCCTCCACTTT.

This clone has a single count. The CDR3 DNA reads as TGCAGCGCCGGACAGGGGAATGGGTACACTGAAGCTTTCTTT. Residues: CSAGQGNGYTEAFF. The chain recombines TRBV29-1 with TRBJ1-1, with 9 bases aligning to TRBD1. Germline V gives CDR1 SQVTM, CDR2 ANQGSEA. V gave up 7 bases and J gave up 3 bases; unmatched junction bases: 9. This CDR3 has 14 residues.